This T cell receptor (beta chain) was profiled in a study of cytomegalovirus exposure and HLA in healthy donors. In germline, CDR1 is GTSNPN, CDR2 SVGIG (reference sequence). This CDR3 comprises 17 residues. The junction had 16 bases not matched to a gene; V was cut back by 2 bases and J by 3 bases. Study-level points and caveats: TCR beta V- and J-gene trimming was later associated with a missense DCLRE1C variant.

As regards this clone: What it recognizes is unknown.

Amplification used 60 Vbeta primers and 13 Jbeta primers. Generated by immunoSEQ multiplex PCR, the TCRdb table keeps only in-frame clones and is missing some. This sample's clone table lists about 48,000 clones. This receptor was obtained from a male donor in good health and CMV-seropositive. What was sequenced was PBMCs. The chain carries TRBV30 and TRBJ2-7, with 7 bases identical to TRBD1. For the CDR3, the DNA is TGTGCCTGGAGTTCGGGCAGGATCCGGGACAGCAACTACGAGCAGTACTTC. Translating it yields CAWSSGRIRDSNYEQYF.